This record looks at one TCR beta chain sequence and its context. Its antigen is currently unknown. Primers: 60 Vbeta forward and 13 Jbeta reverse. Produced via immunoSEQ multiplex PCR; TCRdb's table is partial and in-frame only. Of 150,000 to 200,000 clones listed, about 80% are singletons. The CDR3 sequence is 14 residues long. Germline assignment: CDR1 SGHRS and CDR2 YFSETQ. V dropped 5 bases and J dropped 0; count of bases not matched to a gene: 4. The data were obtained in a study of cytomegalovirus exposure and HLA in healthy donors. Whole-study findings and limits: An analysis was carried out later, and it reportedly showed fewer N-insertions in an Asian-associated ancestry cluster than the approximately 680-donor mean. A later look showed TCR association rates differing by HLA locus, highest for DRB1 and lowest for HLA-C.

The sequence derives from a woman aged 18-30 years in good health and CMV-seropositive. What was sequenced was PBMCs. V usage is TRBV5-1 and J usage is TRBJ2-5; 7 bases map to TRBD1. In DNA form, the CDR3 reads TGCGCCAGCAGTGGGACAGCGAACCAAGAGACCCAGTACTTC. Residues: CASSGTANQETQYF.